The 32 T cell receptor beta chains presented below share a single source sample, sequenced in a study of T cell clusters in autoimmune cytopenias. Multiplex touch-down PCR amplified TRB using TRB-A and TRB-B pools in one tube. TCRdb reprocessed the multiplex PCR reads and reports one entry per CDR3 protein, with no DNA. Here the sample table reports around 1,000 distinct CDR3 sequences. Some 40,000 genome equivalents of blood DNA were amplified for TRB. Input material: peripheral blood. All receptors come from a human donor with an autoimmune cytopenia or autoimmune hepatitis (not recorded which).

This clonotype is classed as medium-sized (0.01 to 0.1%) by frequency. The chain joins TRBV20-1 to TRBJ2-1. CDR1 DFQATT and CDR2 SNEGSKA come from the germline V gene (reference sequence). CDR3 length equals 13 residues. The CDR3: CSRTGRSYNEQFF.

Measured by frequency, this clonotype is medium-sized (0.01 to 0.1%). The V call is TRBV18, the J call TRBJ2-2; checking the TCRdb D call of TRBD2 is not possible without DNA. The germline gives CDR1 KGHSH, CDR2 LQKENI. This CDR3 is 16 amino acids long. The CDR3 sequence is CASSPTSGSDTGELFF.

The chain is built from TRBV28 and TRBJ1-5; TCRdb outputs TRBD1, but without DNA this stays unchecked. The length of the CDR3 is 15 residues. CDR1 and CDR2 from the germline V gene are MDHEN and SYDVKM. The chain's CDR3 is CASSRQGAGNQPQHF.

This clonotype registers large (0.1 to 1%) by frequency. The chain links TRBV5-6 to TRBJ2-5. The germline V gene encodes CDR1 SGHDT and CDR2 YYEEEE. This CDR3 region has 14 residues. CDR3 in amino acids: CASSLIGAQETQYF.

This chain joins TRBV5-1 and TRBJ2-5; the TCRdb call, TRBD1, lacks DNA for checking. From germline, CDR1 is SGHRS and CDR2 YFSETQ. This CDR3 has 14 residues. This CDR3 reads CASSFRGQEETQYF.

This clonotype ranks as medium-sized in terms of frequency. The chain carries TRBV5-4 and TRBJ2-3. This CDR3 comprises 13 residues. The V gene's germline CDR1 is SGHNT and CDR2 YYREEE (reference sequence). This chain's CDR3 is CASSPTSTDTQYF.

The rearrangement joins TRBV6-5 to TRBJ2-7; without DNA, the TCRdb call of TRBD1 cannot be checked. CDR1 is MNHEY and CDR2 is SVGAGI in the germline V gene. The CDR3 consists of 16 residues. The CDR3 spells CASSYSRTGAFYEQYF.

Frequency places this clonotype as large. The chain uses TRBV27 and TRBJ1-6; lacking DNA, the TRBD1 call made by TCRdb goes unchecked. This CDR3 contains 12 residues. Germline V gene sequence: CDR1 MNHEY, CDR2 SMNVEV (reference sequence). CDR3 loop: CASRRGRSPLHF.

This clonotype ranks as medium-sized in terms of frequency. The CDR3 spells CASSSNYEQYF. The chain has TRBV12-3 or TRBV12-4 and TRBJ2-7. The CDR3 runs 11 residues.

Measured by frequency, this clonotype is large. The chain employs TRBV29-1 and TRBJ2-1. The CDR3 spans 11 residues. Looked up from germline, CDR1 is SQVTM and CDR2 is ANQGSEA. CDR3 region: CSVGLNNEQFF.

This clonotype shows up as medium-sized by frequency. The rearrangement joins TRBV20-1 to TRBJ2-7; TCRdb reports TRBD2, a call that lacks DNA to check it against. Germline V gene data show CDR1 as DFQATT and CDR2 as SNEGSKA (reference sequence). The CDR3 extends over 14 amino acids. CDR3: CSARGALEGGEQYF.

This clonotype is labeled medium-sized based on frequency. The CDR3 sequence: CASSQDREAGELFF. The rearrangement joins TRBV4-3 to TRBJ2-2; TCRdb reports TRBD2, a call that lacks DNA to check it against. Germline V lookup: CDR1 LGHNA, CDR2 YSLEER. The CDR3 length is 14 residues.

Its frequency marks this clonotype as large (0.1 to 1%). The genes are TRBV6-2 or TRBV6-3 and TRBJ2-7; TCRdb outputs TRBD1, but without DNA this stays unchecked. The germline V gene encodes CDR1 MNHEY and CDR2 SVGEGT. The CDR3 extends over 11 amino acids. CDR3 region: CASSPLDEQYF.

By frequency, this clonotype registers medium-sized (0.01 to 0.1%). V usage is TRBV7-2 and J usage is TRBJ1-2; TCRdb's D call, TRBD1, is unchecked because there is no DNA. Germline V gene lookup returns CDR1 SGHTA and CDR2 FQGNSA. This CDR3 region has 14 residues. This chain's CDR3 is CASSLGATGGGYTF. The variable domain in full, with the rest retrieved from reference TRBV7-2 and TRBJ1-2, is GAGVSQSPSNKVTEKGKDVELRCDPISGHTALYWYRQSLGQGLEFLIYFQGNSAPDKSGLPSDRFSAERTGGSVSTLTIQRTQQEDSAVYLCASSLGATGGGYTFGSGTRLTVV.

The chain recombines TRBV19 with TRBJ2-2; the TRBD2 assignment by TCRdb is unverifiable without DNA. CDR3 length: 15 amino acids. The V gene's germline CDR1 is LNHDA and CDR2 SQIVND (reference sequence). The CDR3 protein is CATLGGGGGAGELFF.

Judged by frequency, this clonotype is medium-sized. The chain employs TRBV28 and TRBJ2-2; there is no DNA to check the TCRdb D call of TRBD1. Germline V gene sequence: CDR1 MDHEN, CDR2 SYDVKM. The CDR3 sequence is 15 residues long. This CDR3 reads CASSDWTENTGELFF.

The V and J genes are TRBV6-5 and TRBJ1-3; the D call from TCRdb, TRBD1, cannot be confirmed without DNA. The germline V gene has CDR1 MNHEY and CDR2 SVGAGI. CDR3 length equals 16 residues. The CDR3 loop reads CASSYSERGTGNTIYF.

The chain links TRBV6-6 to TRBJ1-2; TCRdb reports TRBD1, a call that lacks DNA to check it against. The CDR3 totals 17 residues. Germline V CDR1 and CDR2: MNHNY, SVGAGI (reference sequence). The CDR3 sequence: CASRTGQGELANYGYTF.

The chain has TRBV29-1 and TRBJ2-5; with no DNA, the TCRdb D assignment of TRBD1 cannot be verified. The CDR3 is 12 amino acids. The V gene's germline CDR1 is SQVTM and CDR2 ANQGSEA. The CDR3 sequence: CSVGQAQETQYF.

In terms of frequency, this clonotype is medium-sized. The chain uses TRBV18 and TRBJ1-2. The CDR3 runs to 16 residues. Germline-derived CDR1 and CDR2 are KGHSH and LQKENI. The CDR3 protein is CASSPITVQKGYGYTF.

According to its frequency, this clonotype is medium-sized. V is TRBV6-2 or TRBV6-3 and J is TRBJ1-5; there is no DNA to check the TCRdb D call of TRBD1. CDR1 is MNHEY and CDR2 is SVGEGT in the germline V gene. CDR3 length: 17 residues. CDR3 residues: CASSYISGHPRSQPQHF.

The chain combines TRBV10-2 with TRBJ2-7; with no DNA, the TCRdb D assignment of TRBD2 cannot be verified. This CDR3 is built from 13 residues. Germline values: CDR1 WSHSY, CDR2 SAAADI. The CDR3 loop reads CASADKLAWEQYF.

The chain joins TRBV4-3 to TRBJ2-5; the TCRdb D gene call, TRBD2, has no DNA to confirm it. CDR3 size: 14 residues. Per the germline V gene, CDR1 is LGHNA and CDR2 is YSLEER. The CDR3 loop is CASSQLAGKETQYF.

Judged by frequency, this clonotype is medium-sized. The chain recombines TRBV5-1 with TRBJ1-1; TCRdb indicates TRBD1, and absent DNA this call remains unverified. This CDR3 region has 16 residues. In germline, CDR1 is SGHRS, CDR2 YFSETQ. Here the CDR3 reads CASSLRTGVENTEAFF.

According to its frequency, this clonotype is medium-sized. The chain couples TRBV27 to TRBJ2-3; TCRdb selects TRBD2, and the lack of DNA leaves this call unchecked. Germline CDR1 reads MNHEY; CDR2 reads SMNVEV (reference sequence). The length of the CDR3 is 17 residues. The CDR3 region is CASRISSGSQSTDTQYF.

This clonotype is labeled large based on frequency. CDR3 sequence: CASSVGLAGGGDTQYF. V and J are TRBV7-6 and TRBJ2-3; TCRdb's D call of TRBD2 is untestable without DNA. This CDR3 region has 16 residues. Germline CDR1 is SGHVS and CDR2 is FNYEAQ. The variable domain in full, with the rest retrieved from reference TRBV7-6 and TRBJ2-3, is GAGVSQSPRYKVTKRGQDVALRCDPISGHVSLYWYRQALGQGPEFLTYFNYEAQQDKSGLPNDRFSAERPEGSISTLTIQRTEQRDSAMYRCASSVGLAGGGDTQYFGPGTRLTVL.

This clonotype is deemed medium-sized by its frequency. The rearrangement joins TRBV12-3 or TRBV12-4 to TRBJ2-5; lacking DNA, the TRBD1 call made by TCRdb goes unchecked. The CDR3 loop spans 17 amino acids. CDR3 amino acids: CASSWVALQRAPETQYF.

According to its frequency, this clonotype is large. This chain uses TRBV30 with TRBJ1-5; checking the TCRdb D call of TRBD1 is not possible without DNA. Germline CDR1 and CDR2: GTSNPN and SVGIG (reference sequence). This CDR3 contains 15 residues. Here the CDR3 reads CAWSVRQGEHQPQHF.

This clonotype is classed as medium-sized (0.01 to 0.1%) by frequency. V and J are TRBV30 and TRBJ2-7; with no DNA, the TCRdb D assignment of TRBD2 cannot be verified. Germline V lookup: CDR1 GTSNPN, CDR2 SVGIG (reference sequence). The CDR3 totals 13 residues. The CDR3 sequence: CAWSTGLAGEQYF.

This clonotype shows up as medium-sized by frequency. The chain employs TRBV13 and TRBJ2-4; TCRdb's assignment of TRBD2 cannot be checked, as there is no DNA. Germline V CDR1 and CDR2: PRHDT, FYEKMQ (reference sequence). The CDR3 is 16 amino acids. The CDR3 region is CASSLTLAGAKNIQYF.

Judged by frequency, this clonotype is large. The J gene is TRBJ2-3, the V gene TRBV30; the D call from TCRdb, TRBD2, cannot be confirmed without DNA. From germline, CDR1 is GTSNPN and CDR2 SVGIG (reference sequence). CDR3 length: 16 residues. The CDR3 is CAWSTPGLAGEDTQYF. The full variable domain, rest sourced from reference TRBV30 and TRBJ2-3, is SQTIHQWPATLVQPVGSPLSLECTVEGTSNPNLYWYRQAAGRGLQLLFYSVGIGQISSEVPQNLSASRPQDRQFILSSKKLLLSDSGFYLCAWSTPGLAGEDTQYFGPGTRLTVL.

The V and J genes are TRBV28 and TRBJ1-1. This CDR3 spans 12 amino acids. Germline loops: CDR1 MDHEN, CDR2 SYDVKM. The CDR3 loop is CASTGGTTEAFF.